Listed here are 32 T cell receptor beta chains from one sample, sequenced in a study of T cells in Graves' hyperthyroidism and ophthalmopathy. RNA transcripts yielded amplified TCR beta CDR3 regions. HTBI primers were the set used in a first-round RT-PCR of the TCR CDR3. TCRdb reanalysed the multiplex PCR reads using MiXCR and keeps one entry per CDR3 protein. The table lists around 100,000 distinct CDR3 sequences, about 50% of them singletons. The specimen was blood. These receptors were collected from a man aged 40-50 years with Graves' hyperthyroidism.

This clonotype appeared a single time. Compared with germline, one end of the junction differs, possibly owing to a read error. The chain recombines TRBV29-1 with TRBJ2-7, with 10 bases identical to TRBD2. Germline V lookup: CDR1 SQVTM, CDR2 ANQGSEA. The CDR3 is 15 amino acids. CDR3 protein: CSVEVLAGGTYEQYF. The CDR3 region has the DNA TGCAGCGTAGAAGTATTAGCGGGAGGAACCTACGAGCAGTACTTC.

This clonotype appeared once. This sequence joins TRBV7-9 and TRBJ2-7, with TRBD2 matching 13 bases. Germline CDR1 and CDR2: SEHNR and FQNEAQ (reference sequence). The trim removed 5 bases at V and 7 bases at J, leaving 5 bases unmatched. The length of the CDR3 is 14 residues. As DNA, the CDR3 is TGTGCCAGCAGCCCGGGACTAGCGGGACTTGAGCAGTACTTC. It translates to CASSPGLAGLEQYF.

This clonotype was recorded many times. CDR3 protein: CASSPRGGDRVPGANVLTF. CDR3 bases: TGTGCCAGCAGCCCCCGGGGGGGGGACAGGGTGCCTGGGGCCAACGTCCTGACTTTC. This rearrangement joins TRBV7-9 to TRBJ2-6, with D possibly TRBD1 on 9 matching bases. CDR1 and CDR2 from the germline V gene are SEHNR and FQNEAQ (reference sequence). Trimming removed 5 bases at V and 2 bases at J, with 22 bases between. The CDR3 has 19 residues. Based on the CDR3 plus reference TRBV7-9 and TRBJ2-6, the full variable domain is DTGVSQNPRHKITKRGQNVTFRCDPISEHNRLYWYRQTLGQGPEFLTYFQNEAQLEKSRLLSDRFSAERPKGSFSTLEIQRTEQGDSAMYLCASSPRGGDRVPGANVLTFGAGSRLTVL.

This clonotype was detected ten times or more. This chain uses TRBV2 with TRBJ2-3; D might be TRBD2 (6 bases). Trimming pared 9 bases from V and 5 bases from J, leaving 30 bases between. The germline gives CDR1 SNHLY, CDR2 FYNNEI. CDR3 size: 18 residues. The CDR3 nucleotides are TGTGCCAGTCATCTATACTTTGATGGGGCGGGGAGGAGAGATACGCAGTATTTT. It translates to CASHLYFDGAGRRDTQYF.

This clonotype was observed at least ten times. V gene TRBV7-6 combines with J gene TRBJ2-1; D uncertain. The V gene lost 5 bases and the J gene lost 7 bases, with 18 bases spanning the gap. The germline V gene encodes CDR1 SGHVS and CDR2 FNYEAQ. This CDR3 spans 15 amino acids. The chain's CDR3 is CASSPQQAATNEQFF. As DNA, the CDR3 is TGTGCCAGCAGCCCGCAGCAGGCGGCTACGAATGAGCAGTTCTTC.

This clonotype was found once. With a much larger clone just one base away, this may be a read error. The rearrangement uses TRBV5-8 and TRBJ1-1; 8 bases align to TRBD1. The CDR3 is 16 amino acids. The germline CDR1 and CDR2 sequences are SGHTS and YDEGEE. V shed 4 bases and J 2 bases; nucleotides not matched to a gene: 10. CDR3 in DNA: TGTGCCAGCAGCCTCCCCTTTGGACAGGGCAACACTGAAGCTTTCTTT. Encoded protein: CASSLPFGQGNTEAFF.

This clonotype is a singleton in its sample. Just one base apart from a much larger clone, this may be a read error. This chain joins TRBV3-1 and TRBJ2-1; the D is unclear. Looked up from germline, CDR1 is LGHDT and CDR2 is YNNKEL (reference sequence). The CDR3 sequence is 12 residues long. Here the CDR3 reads CASSQDPNEQSF. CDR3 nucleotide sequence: TGTGCCAGCAGCCAAGATCCCAATGAGCAGTCCTTC.

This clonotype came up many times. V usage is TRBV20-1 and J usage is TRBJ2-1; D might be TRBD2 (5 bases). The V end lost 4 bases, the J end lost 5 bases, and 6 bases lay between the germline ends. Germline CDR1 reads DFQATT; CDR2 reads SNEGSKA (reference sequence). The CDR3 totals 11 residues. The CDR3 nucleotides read TGCAGTGCTAAGCGGAACAATGAGCAGTTCTTC. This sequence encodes CSAKRNNEQFF.

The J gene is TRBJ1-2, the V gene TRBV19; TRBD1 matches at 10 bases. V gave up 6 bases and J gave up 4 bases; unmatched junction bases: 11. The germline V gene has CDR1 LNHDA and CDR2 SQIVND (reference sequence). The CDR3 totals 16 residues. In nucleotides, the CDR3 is TGTGCCAGTAGCATGACAGGGGGCGTTCGAGGCTATGGCTACACCTTC. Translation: CASSMTGGVRGYGYTF.

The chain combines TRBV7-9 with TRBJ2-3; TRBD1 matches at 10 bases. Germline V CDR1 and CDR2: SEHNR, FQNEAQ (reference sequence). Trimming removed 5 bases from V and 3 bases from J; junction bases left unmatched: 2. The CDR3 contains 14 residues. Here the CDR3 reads CASSADRGTDTQYF. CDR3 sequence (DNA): TGTGCCAGCAGCGCGGACAGGGGGACAGATACGCAGTATTTT.

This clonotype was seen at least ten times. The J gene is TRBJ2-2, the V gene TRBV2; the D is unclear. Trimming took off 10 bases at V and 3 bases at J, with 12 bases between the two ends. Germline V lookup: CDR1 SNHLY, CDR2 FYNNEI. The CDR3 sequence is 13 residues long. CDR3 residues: CAIRLSDTGELFF. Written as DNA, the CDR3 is TGTGCCATTCGACTCTCAGACACCGGGGAGCTGTTTTTT. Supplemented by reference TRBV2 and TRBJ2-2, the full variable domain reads EPEVTQTPSHQVTQMGQEVILRCVPISNHLYFYWYRQILGQKVEFLVSFYNNEISEKSEIFDDQFSVERPDGSNFTLKIRSTKLEDSAMYFCAIRLSDTGELFFGEGSRLTVL.

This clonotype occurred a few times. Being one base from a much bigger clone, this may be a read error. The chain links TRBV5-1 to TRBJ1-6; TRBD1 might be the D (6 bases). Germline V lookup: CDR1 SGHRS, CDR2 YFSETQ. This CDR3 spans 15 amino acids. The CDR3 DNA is TGCGCCGGCAGCTTGGAACAGGGTTTCAAGTCACCCCTCCACTTT. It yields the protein CAGSLEQGFKSPLHF.

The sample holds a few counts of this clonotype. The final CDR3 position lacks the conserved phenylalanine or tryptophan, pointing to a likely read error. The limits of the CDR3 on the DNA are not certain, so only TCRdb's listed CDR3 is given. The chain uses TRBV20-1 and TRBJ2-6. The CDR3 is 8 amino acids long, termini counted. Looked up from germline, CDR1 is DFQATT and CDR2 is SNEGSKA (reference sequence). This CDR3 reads CSARDVTS.

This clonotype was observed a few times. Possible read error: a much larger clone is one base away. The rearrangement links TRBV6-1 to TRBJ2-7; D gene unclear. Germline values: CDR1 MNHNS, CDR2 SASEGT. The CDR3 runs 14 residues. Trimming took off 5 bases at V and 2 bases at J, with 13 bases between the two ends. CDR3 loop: CASSYGVPAYEQYF. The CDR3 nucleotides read TGTGCCAGCAGTTATGGGGTCCCCGCCTACGAGCAGTACTTC.

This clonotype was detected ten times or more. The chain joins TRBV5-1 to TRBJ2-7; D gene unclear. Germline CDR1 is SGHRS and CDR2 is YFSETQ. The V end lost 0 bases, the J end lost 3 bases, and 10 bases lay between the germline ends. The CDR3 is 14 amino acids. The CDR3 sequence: CASSLAGFLYEQYF. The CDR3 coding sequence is TGCGCCAGCAGCTTGGCCGGATTTCTCTACGAGCAGTACTTC. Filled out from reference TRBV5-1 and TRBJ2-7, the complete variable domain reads KAGVTQTPRYLIKTRGQQVTLSCSPISGHRSVSWYQQTPGQGLQFLFEYFSETQRNKGNFPGRFSGRQFSNSRSEMNVSTLELGDSALYLCASSLAGFLYEQYFGPGTRLTVT.

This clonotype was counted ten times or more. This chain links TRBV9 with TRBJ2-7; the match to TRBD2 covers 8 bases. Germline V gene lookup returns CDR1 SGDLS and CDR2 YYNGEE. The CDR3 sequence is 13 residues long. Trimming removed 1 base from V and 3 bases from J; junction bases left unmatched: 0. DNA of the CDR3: TGTGCCAGCAGCGTAACTAGCGGCTACGAGCAGTACTTC. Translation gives CASSVTSGYEQYF. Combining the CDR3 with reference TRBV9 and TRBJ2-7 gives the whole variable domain DSGVTQTPKHLITATGQRVTLRCSPRSGDLSVYWYQQSLDQGLQFLIQYYNGEERAKGNILERFSAQQFPDLHSELNLSSLELGDSALYFCASSVTSGYEQYFGPGTRLTVT.

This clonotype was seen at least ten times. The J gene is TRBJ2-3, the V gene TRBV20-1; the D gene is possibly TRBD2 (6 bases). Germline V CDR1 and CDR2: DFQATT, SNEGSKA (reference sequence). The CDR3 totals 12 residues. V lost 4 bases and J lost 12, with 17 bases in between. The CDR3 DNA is TGCAGTGCTACCCTCCTGGAGGGTCGCCAGTATTTT. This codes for CSATLLEGRQYF.

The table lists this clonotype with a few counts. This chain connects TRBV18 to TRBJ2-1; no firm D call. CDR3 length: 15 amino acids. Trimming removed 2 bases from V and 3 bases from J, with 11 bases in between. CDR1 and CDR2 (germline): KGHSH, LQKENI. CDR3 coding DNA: TGTGCCAGCTCACCAGCCTCGGCCCGCTACAATGAGCAGTTCTTC. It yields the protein CASSPASARYNEQFF.

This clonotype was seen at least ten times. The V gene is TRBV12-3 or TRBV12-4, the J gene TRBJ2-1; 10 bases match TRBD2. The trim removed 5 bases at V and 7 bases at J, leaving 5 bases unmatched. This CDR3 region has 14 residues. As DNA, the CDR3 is TGTGCCAGCAGTACGGGACTAGCGACGAATGAGCAGTTCTTC. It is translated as CASSTGLATNEQFF.

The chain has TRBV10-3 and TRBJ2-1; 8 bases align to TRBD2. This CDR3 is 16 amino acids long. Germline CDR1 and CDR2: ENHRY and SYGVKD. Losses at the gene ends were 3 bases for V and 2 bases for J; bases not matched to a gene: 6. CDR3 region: CAISDLGGGPYNEQFF. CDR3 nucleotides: TGTGCCATCAGTGATCTAGGCGGGGGGCCCTACAATGAGCAGTTCTTC.

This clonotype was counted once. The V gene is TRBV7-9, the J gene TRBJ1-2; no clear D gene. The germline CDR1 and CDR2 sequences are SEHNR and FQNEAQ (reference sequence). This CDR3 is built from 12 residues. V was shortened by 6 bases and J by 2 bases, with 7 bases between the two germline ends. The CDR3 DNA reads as TGTGCCAGCAGTTACGAGAACTATGGCTACACCTTC. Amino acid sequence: CASSYENYGYTF.

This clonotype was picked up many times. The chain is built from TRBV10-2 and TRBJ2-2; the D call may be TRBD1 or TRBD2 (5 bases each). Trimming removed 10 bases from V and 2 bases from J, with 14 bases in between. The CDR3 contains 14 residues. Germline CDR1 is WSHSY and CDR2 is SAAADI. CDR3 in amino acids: CAIVRDVNTGELFF. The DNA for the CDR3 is TGCGCCATCGTAAGGGACGTCAACACCGGGGAGCTGTTTTTT.

The CDR3 sequence: CASSPTGVSTDTQYF. DNA of the CDR3: TGTGCCAGCTCGCCAACGGGGGTTAGCACAGATACGCAGTATTTT. The V call is TRBV14, the J call TRBJ2-3, with D perhaps matching TRBD2 (6 bases). V was clipped by 8 bases and J by 0 bases, with 15 bases between them. Germline lookup yields CDR1 SGHDN and CDR2 FVKESK. CDR3 length equals 15 residues.

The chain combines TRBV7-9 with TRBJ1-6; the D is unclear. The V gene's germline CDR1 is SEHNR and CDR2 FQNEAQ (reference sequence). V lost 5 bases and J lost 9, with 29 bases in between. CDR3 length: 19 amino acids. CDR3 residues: CASSLPTSDTMSSSSPLHF. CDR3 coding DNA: TGTGCCAGCAGCCTACCGACTAGCGATACAATGAGCAGTTCTTCACCCCTCCACTTT.

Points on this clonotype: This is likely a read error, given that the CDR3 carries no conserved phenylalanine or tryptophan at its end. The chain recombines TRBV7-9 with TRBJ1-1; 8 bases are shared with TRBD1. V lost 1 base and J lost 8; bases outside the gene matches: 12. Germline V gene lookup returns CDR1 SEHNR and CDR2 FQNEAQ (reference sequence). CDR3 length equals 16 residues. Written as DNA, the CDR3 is TGTGCCAGCAGCTTAGGACGGGGGCAGGGGGCGACAGAAGCTTTCTTA. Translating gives CASSLGRGQGATEAFL.

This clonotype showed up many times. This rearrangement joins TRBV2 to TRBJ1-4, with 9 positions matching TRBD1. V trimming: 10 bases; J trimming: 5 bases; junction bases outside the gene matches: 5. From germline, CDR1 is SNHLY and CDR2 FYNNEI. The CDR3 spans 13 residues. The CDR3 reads CAILGTGNEKLFF. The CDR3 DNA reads TGTGCCATCCTCGGGACAGGGAATGAAAAACTGTTTTTT.

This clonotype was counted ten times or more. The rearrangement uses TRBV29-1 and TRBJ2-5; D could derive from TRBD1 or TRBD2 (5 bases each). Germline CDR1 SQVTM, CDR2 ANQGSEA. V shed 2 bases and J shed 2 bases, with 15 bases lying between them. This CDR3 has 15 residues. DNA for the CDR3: TGCAGCGTTGAATCCGGAAGGGGACCTCAAGAGACCCAGTACTTC. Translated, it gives CSVESGRGPQETQYF.

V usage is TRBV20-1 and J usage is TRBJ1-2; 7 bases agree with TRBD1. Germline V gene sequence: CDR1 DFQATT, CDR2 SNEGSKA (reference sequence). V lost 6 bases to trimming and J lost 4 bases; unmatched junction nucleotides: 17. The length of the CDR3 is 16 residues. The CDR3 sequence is CSASRTAGGSGYGYTF. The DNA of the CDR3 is TGCAGTGCCAGTAGGACAGCAGGGGGAAGTGGCTATGGCTACACCTTC.

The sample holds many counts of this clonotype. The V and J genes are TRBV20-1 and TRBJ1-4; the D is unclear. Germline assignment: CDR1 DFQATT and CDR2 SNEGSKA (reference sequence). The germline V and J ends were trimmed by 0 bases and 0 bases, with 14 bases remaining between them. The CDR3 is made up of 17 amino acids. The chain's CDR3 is CSARDHYRIATNEKLFF. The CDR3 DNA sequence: TGCAGTGCTAGAGATCACTACAGAATAGCAACTAATGAAAAACTGTTTTTT.

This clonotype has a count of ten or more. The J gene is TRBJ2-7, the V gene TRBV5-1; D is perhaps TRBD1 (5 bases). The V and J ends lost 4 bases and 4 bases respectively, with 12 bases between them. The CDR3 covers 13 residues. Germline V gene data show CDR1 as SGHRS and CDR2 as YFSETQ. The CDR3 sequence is CASSQGVLYEQYF. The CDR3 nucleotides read TGCGCCAGCAGCCAAGGGGTGCTATACGAGCAGTACTTC.

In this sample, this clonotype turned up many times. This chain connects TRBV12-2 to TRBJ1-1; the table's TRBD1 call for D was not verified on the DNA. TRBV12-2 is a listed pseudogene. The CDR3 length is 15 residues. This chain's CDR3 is CASRWTPAGDTEAFF. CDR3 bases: TGTGCAAGTCGCTGGACCCCGGCGGGGGACACTGAAGCTTTCTTT.

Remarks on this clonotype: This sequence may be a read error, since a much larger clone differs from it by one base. The chain's CDR3 is CAITGGGRRYEQYF. As DNA, the CDR3 is TGTGCCATCACCGGAGGAGGGCGGCGCTACGAGCAGTACTTC. The chain couples TRBV10-3 to TRBJ2-7, with D perhaps matching TRBD2 (6 bases). Germline V CDR1 and CDR2: ENHRY, SYGVKD. The CDR3 runs to 14 residues. With 7 bases removed from V and 3 bases from J, the gap between germline ends came to 16 bases.